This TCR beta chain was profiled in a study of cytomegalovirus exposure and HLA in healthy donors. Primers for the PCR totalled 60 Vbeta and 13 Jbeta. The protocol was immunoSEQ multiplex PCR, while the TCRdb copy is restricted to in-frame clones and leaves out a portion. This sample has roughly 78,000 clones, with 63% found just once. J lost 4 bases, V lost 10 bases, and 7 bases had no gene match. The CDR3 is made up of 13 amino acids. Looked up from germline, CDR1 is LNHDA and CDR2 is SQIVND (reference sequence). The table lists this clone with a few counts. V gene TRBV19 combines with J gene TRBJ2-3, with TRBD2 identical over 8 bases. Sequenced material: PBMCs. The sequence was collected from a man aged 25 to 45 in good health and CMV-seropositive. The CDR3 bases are TGTGCCACGGGACTAGGGATCTCAGATACGCAGTATTTT. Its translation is CATGLGISDTQYF.